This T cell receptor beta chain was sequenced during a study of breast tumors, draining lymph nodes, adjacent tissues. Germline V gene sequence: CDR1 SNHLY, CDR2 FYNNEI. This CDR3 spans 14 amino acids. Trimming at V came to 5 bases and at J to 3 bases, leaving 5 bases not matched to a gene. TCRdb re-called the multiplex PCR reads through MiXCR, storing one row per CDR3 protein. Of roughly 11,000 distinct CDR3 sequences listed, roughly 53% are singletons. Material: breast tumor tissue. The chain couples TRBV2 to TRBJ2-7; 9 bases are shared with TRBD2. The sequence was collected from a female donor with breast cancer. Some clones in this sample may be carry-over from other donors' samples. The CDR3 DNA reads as TGTGCCAGCAGTCCGACTAGCGGAAACTACGAGCAGTACTTC. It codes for CASSPTSGNYEQYF.